These 22 T cell receptor beta chains were sequenced from one sample in a study of graft-versus-host responses after intestinal transplantation. This table comes from immunoSEQ multiplex PCR, and its TCRdb copy is limited to in-frame clones, with some not included. The sample shows 15,000 to 20,000 clones, approximately 90% of them seen only once. The sequenced sample was PBMCs, obtained 350 to 400 days after transplant. Every receptor here comes from a human patient who received an intestinal transplant, so some T cells may come from the graft donor.

The chain couples TRBV9 to TRBJ1-1; maybe TRBD1 (5 bases). Trimming cost V 4 bases and J 7 bases, with 17 bases left between them. Per the germline V gene, CDR1 is SGDLS and CDR2 is YYNGEE. This CDR3 has 14 residues. Here the CDR3 DNA reads TGTGCCAGCAGCCCGAACTGGGGGTTCATTGAAGCTTTCTTT. It codes for CASSPNWGFIEAFF.

V usage is TRBV6-5 and J usage is TRBJ1-1, with D unclear. V was trimmed by 8 bases and J by 7 bases, leaving 20 bases between them. CDR1 MNHEY and CDR2 SVGAGI come from the germline V gene. CDR3 length: 14 residues. The CDR3 region is CASGLIGFPGEAFF. CDR3 nucleotides: TGTGCCAGCGGCCTAATTGGATTTCCGGGTGAAGCTTTCTTT.

The genes are TRBV7-3 and TRBJ1-3, with D unclear. Germline V gene data show CDR1 as SGHTA and CDR2 as FQGTGA. There are 15 residues in the CDR3. Trimming stripped 5 bases from V and 8 bases from J, with 19 bases between. This CDR3 reads CASSPPPVSGYTIYF. The DNA of the CDR3 is TGTGCCAGCAGCCCGCCCCCGGTGTCGGGGTACACCATATATTTT. Full variable domain (outside the CDR3, taken from reference TRBV7-3 and TRBJ1-3): GAGVSQTPSNKVTEKGKYVELRCDPISGHTALYWYRQSLGQGPEFLIYFQGTGAADDSGLPNDRFFAVRPEGSVSTLKIQRTERGDSAVYLCASSPPPVSGYTIYFGEGSWLTVV.

The rearrangement uses TRBV29-1 and TRBJ2-7; TRBD2 matches at 8 bases. J gave up 6 bases and V 6 bases, and 4 bases lay outside the gene matches. This CDR3 comprises 11 residues. Germline V gene data show CDR1 as SQVTM and CDR2 as ANQGSEA. The CDR3 DNA follows: TGCAGCGTCGGACTAGCTCGCGAGCAGTACTTC. The encoded protein is CSVGLAREQYF.

The chain combines TRBV13 with TRBJ1-6, with D unresolved. Per germline, CDR1 PRHDT and CDR2 FYEKMQ (reference sequence). The CDR3 spans 12 residues. Trimming took off 1 base at V and 16 bases at J, with 11 bases between the two ends. CDR3 in amino acids: CASSLVLQPLHF. Written as DNA, the CDR3 is TGTGCCAGCAGCTTAGTTTTACAGCCGCTCCACTTT.

A single count supports this clone. CDR3 nucleotide sequence: TGTGCCAGCAGTGACTCAGGCTCCTACAATGAGCAGTTCTTC. Amino acids: CASSDSGSYNEQFF. The chain combines TRBV6-4 with TRBJ2-1; D is uncertain. V was shortened by 0 bases and J by 0 bases, with 3 bases between the two germline ends. CDR1 and CDR2 from the germline V gene are MRHNA and SNTAGT. This CDR3 has 14 residues.

This rearrangement joins TRBV7-6 to TRBJ2-4; 9 bases are a match to TRBD1. V dropped 5 bases and J dropped 7; count of bases not matched to a gene: 12. The CDR3 has 16 amino acids. From germline, CDR1 is SGHVS and CDR2 FNYEAQ. This CDR3 reads CASSPGVYRGQNIQYF. DNA of the CDR3: TGTGCCAGCAGCCCCGGGGTCTACAGGGGGCAGAACATTCAGTACTTC.

The rearrangement links TRBV4-2 to TRBJ2-7; a weak D match, TRBD1 (6 bases). This CDR3 contains 18 residues. Germline V gives CDR1 LGHNA, CDR2 YNFKEQ. Trimming pared 0 bases from V and 4 bases from J, leaving 22 bases between. This CDR3 is CASSQDLPSQGGRYEQYF. As DNA, the CDR3 is TGTGCCAGCAGCCAAGATCTCCCTTCGCAAGGGGGTAGGTACGAGCAGTACTTC.

The chain's CDR3 is CASSQGFGYTF. The DNA of the CDR3 is TGTGCCAGCAGCCAGGGATTTGGCTACACCTTC. This chain connects TRBV11-2 to TRBJ1-2; a weak D match, TRBD1 (5 bases). This CDR3 comprises 11 residues. With 5 bases removed from V and 7 bases from J, the gap between germline ends came to 8 bases. Germline V CDR1 and CDR2: SGHAT, FQNNGV.

This clone was found a few times. The J gene is TRBJ1-5, the V gene TRBV11-2; D may be TRBD1 (5 bases). The CDR3 runs to 14 residues. The ends were cut back, 3 bases at V and 6 bases at J, with 12 bases in the middle. Germline assignment: CDR1 SGHAT and CDR2 FQNNGV. The CDR3 here is CASSLDVGGQPQHF. In DNA form, the CDR3 reads TGTGCCAGCAGCTTGGATGTCGGGGGTCAGCCCCAGCATTTT.

The chain joins TRBV19 to TRBJ2-2, with TRBD1 identical over 8 bases. The CDR3 spans 16 residues. Trimming removed 3 bases from V and 5 bases from J; junction bases left unmatched: 8. Germline-derived CDR1 and CDR2 are LNHDA and SQIVND (reference sequence). The CDR3 region has the DNA TGTGCCAGTAGTATTACCCAGGGGGCGGGAACCGGGGAGCTGTTTTTT. Amino acids: CASSITQGAGTGELFF.

The gene calls are TRBV6-1 and TRBJ1-5, with D perhaps matching TRBD1 (6 bases). Germline V gene lookup returns CDR1 MNHNS and CDR2 SASEGT. V lost 10 bases to trimming and J lost 9 bases, with 22 bases between them. CDR3 size: 14 residues. The CDR3 coding sequence is TGTGCCACCGCAGGGGTCGGACACTTGATGCCCCAGCATTTT. This translates into CATAGVGHLMPQHF.

In its sample, this clone was seen a few times. The rearrangement uses TRBV11-2 and TRBJ2-1, with 9 bases fitting TRBD2. V was pared by 1 base and J by 3 bases, with 7 bases of the junction left unmatched. CDR1 SGHAT and CDR2 FQNNGV come from the germline V gene. CDR3 length: 17 amino acids. The CDR3 protein is CASSLGSAGGLYNEQFF. The CDR3 region has the DNA TGTGCCAGCAGCTTAGGGTCAGCGGGGGGTCTCTACAATGAGCAGTTCTTC. Variable domain in full (rest from reference TRBV11-2 and TRBJ2-1): EAGVAQSPRYKIIEKRQSVAFWCNPISGHATLYWYQQILGQGPKLLIQFQNNGVVDDSQLPKDRFSAERLKGVDSTLKIQPAKLEDSAVYLCASSLGSAGGLYNEQFFGPGTRLTVL.

The V call is TRBV28, the J call TRBJ1-2, with a possible D match to TRBD1 (6 bases). The V gene lost 3 bases and the J gene lost 8 bases, with 7 bases spanning the gap. This CDR3 has 11 residues. CDR1 MDHEN and CDR2 SYDVKM come from the germline V gene. CDR3 in DNA: TGTGCCAGCAGTTTTCAGGGGGGCTACACCTTC. Its translation is CASSFQGGYTF.

The rearrangement joins TRBV15 to TRBJ1-2; the D is unclear. The CDR3 spans 17 residues. Between the trimmed V and J ends, which lost 5 bases and 4 bases, there was a span of 23 bases. In germline, CDR1 is LNHNV, CDR2 YYDKDF (reference sequence). This chain's CDR3 is CATSDAPRRGETYGYTF. The CDR3 coding sequence is TGTGCCACCAGCGACGCACCAAGGCGTGGAGAGACCTATGGCTACACCTTC.

The chain recombines TRBV6-1 with TRBJ2-7; D is unclear. The length of the CDR3 is 14 residues. From germline, CDR1 is MNHNS and CDR2 SASEGT. The germline V and J ends were trimmed by 5 bases and 0 bases, with 11 bases remaining between them. The CDR3, as DNA: TGTGCCAGCAGTCCCCAGCTTGCCTCCTACGAGCAGTACTTC. As protein: CASSPQLASYEQYF.

The V call is TRBV28, the J call TRBJ2-1, with 10 bases fitting TRBD2. This CDR3 region has 14 residues. The V gene end was trimmed by 2 bases and the J gene end by 9 bases; junction bases not matched to a gene: 4. From germline, CDR1 is MDHEN and CDR2 SYDVKM. This chain's CDR3 is CASSLLAGAIEQFF. DNA of the CDR3: TGTGCCAGCAGTTTACTAGCGGGAGCTATTGAGCAGTTCTTC.

The V call is TRBV9, the J call TRBJ2-1; TRBD1 matches at 7 bases. Germline assignment: CDR1 SGDLS and CDR2 YYNGEE. With V trimmed by 0 bases and J by 5 bases, 8 bases remained unmatched. CDR3 size: 16 residues. In nucleotides, the CDR3 is TGTGCCAGCAGCGTAGCCCCAACAGGGGTCGACAATGAGCAGTTCTTC. It is translated as CASSVAPTGVDNEQFF.

The V and J genes are TRBV28 and TRBJ2-5, with 8 bases matching TRBD1. The J call is uncertain, as TRBJ2-7 better fits the DNA end. This CDR3 contains 15 residues. The V gene's germline CDR1 is MDHEN and CDR2 SYDVKM. Written as DNA, the CDR3 is TGTGCCAGCAGTTCGTTGGCAGGGGACAGGTACGAGCAGTACTTC. It specifies CASSSLAGDRYEQYF.

This chain links TRBV18 with TRBJ1-5; no clear D gene. The germline V and J ends were trimmed by 6 bases and 0 bases, with 9 bases remaining between them. This CDR3 contains 14 residues. Germline V gives CDR1 KGHSH, CDR2 LQKENI. This chain's CDR3 is CASSPVGSNQPQHF. In DNA, the CDR3 is TGTGCCAGCTCTCCAGTCGGTAGCAATCAGCCCCAGCATTTT.

The chain combines TRBV6-4 with TRBJ2-6; TRBD1 is a possible D gene (6 bases). Germline V gives CDR1 MRHNA, CDR2 SNTAGT. The CDR3 extends over 15 amino acids. Trimming shortened V by 2 bases and J by 1 base, and 6 bases separated the two germline ends. The CDR3 coding sequence is TGTGCCAGCAGTGACGGGACATCTGGGGCCAACGTCCTGACTTTC. It encodes CASSDGTSGANVLTF.

The J gene is TRBJ1-3, the V gene TRBV15, with no clear D. The CDR3 covers 15 residues. Germline CDR1 LNHNV, CDR2 YYDKDF (reference sequence). V was shortened by 0 bases and J by 7 bases, with 13 bases between the two germline ends. The CDR3 region is CATSRDLGLGNTIYF. The CDR3 nucleotides are TGTGCCACCAGCAGAGATTTAGGTTTGGGCAACACCATATATTTT.